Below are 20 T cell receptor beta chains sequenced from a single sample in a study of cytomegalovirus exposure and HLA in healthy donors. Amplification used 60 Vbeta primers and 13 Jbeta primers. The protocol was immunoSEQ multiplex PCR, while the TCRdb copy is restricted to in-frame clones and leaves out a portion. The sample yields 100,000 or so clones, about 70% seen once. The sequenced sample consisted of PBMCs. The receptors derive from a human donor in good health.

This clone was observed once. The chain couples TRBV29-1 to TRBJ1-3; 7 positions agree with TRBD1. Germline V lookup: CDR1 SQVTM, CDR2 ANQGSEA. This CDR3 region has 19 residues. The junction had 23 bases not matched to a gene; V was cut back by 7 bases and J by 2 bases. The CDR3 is CSGSTYFGDTGEAGNTIYF. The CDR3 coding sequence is TGCAGCGGATCCACGTACTTCGGCGACACAGGGGAGGCTGGAAACACCATATATTTT.

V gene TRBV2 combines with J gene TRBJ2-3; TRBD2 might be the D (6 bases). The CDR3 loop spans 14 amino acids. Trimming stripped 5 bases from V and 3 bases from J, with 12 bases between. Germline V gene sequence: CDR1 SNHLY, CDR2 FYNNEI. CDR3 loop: CASSHRLETDTQYF. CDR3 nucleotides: TGTGCCAGCAGTCACAGACTAGAGACAGATACGCAGTATTTT.

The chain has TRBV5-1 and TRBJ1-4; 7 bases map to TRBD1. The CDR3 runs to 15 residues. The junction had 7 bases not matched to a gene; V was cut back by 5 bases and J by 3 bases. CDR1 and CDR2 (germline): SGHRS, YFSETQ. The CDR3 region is CASRMGTAANEKLFF. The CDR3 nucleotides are TGCGCCAGCAGGATGGGGACAGCCGCTAATGAAAAACTGTTTTTT.

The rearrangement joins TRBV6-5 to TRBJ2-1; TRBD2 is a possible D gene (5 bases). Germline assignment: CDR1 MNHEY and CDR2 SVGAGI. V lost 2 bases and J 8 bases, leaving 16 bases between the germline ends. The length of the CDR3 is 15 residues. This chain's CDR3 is CASSYTRAQGYEQFF. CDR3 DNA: TGTGCCAGCAGTTACACGAGGGCGCAAGGATATGAGCAGTTCTTC.

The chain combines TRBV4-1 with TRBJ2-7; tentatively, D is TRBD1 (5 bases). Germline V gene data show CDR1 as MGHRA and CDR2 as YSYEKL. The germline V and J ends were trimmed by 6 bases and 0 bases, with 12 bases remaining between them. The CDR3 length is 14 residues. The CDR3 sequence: CASRPFGASYEQYF. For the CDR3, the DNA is TGCGCCAGCAGACCCTTTGGGGCCTCCTACGAGCAGTACTTC.

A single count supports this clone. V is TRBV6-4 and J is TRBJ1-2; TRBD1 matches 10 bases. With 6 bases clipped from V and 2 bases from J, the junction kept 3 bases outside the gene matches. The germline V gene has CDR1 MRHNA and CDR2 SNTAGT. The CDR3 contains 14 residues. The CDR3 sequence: CASSLDRGNYGYTF. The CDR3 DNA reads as TGTGCCAGCAGCTTGGACAGGGGGAACTATGGCTACACCTTC.

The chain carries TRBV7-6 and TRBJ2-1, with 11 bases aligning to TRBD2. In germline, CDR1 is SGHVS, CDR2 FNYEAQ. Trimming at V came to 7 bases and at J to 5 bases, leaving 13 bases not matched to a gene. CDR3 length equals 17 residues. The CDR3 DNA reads TGTGCCAGCACCCCGTTGGTAGCGGGAGGGATTAACAATGAGCAGTTCTTC. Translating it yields CASTPLVAGGINNEQFF.

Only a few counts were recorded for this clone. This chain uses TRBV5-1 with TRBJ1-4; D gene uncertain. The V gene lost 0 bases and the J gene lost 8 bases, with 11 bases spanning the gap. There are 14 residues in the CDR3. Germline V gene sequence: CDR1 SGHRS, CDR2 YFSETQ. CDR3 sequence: CASSLEPGLEKLFF. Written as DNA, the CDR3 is TGCGCCAGCAGCTTGGAACCGGGGTTGGAAAAACTGTTTTTT. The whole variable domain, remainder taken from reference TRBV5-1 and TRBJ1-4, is KAGVTQTPRYLIKTRGQQVTLSCSPISGHRSVSWYQQTPGQGLQFLFEYFSETQRNKGNFPGRFSGRQFSNSRSEMNVSTLELGDSALYLCASSLEPGLEKLFFGSGTQLSVL.

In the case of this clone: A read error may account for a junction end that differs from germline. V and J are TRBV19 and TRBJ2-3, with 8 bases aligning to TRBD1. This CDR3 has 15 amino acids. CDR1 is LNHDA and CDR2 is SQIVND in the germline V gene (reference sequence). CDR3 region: CASRESRGRTDTQYF. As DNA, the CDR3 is TGTGCCAGTAGGGAAAGCAGGGGGCGCACGGATACGCAGTATTTT.

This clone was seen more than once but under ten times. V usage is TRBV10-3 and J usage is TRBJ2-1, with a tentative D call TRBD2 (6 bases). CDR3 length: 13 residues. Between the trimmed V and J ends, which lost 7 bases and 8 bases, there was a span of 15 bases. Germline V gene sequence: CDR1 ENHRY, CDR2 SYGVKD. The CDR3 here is CAITFGGSHEQFF. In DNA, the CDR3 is TGTGCCATCACCTTTGGAGGGTCTCATGAGCAGTTCTTC.

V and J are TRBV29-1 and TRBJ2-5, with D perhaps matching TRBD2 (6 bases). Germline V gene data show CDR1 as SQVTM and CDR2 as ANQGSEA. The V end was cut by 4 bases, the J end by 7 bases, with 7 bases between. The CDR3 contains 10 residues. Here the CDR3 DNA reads TGCAGCGTTGTTAGCGGGACCCAGTACTTC. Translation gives CSVVSGTQYF.

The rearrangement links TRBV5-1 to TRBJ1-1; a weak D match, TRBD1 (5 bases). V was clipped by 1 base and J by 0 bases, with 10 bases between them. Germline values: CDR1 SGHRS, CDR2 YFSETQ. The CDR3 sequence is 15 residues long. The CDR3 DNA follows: TGCGCCAGCAGCTTGAATCCAGGGCTGAACACTGAAGCTTTCTTT. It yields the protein CASSLNPGLNTEAFF.

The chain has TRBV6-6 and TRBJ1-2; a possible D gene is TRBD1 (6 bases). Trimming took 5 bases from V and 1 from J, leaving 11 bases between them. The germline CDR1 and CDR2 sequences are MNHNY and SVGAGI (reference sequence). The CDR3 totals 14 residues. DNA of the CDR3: TGTGCCAGCAGTCCTGACAGGAATAACTATGGCTACACCTTC. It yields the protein CASSPDRNNYGYTF.

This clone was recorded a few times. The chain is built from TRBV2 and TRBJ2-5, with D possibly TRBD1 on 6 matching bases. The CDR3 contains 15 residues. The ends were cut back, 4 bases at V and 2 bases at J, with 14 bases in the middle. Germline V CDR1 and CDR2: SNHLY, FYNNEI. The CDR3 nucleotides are TGTGCCAGCAGTGCCTCAGGGGCAGTGCAAGAGACCCAGTACTTC. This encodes CASSASGAVQETQYF. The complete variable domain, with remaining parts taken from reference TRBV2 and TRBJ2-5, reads EPEVTQTPSHQVTQMGQEVILRCVPISNHLYFYWYRQILGQKVEFLVSFYNNEISEKSEIFDDQFSVERPDGSNFTLKIRSTKLEDSAMYFCASSASGAVQETQYFGPGTRLLVL.

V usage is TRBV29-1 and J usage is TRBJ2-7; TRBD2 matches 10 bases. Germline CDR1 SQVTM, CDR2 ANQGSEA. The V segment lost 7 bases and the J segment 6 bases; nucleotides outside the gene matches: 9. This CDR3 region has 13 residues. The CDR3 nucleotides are TGCAGCGCGCTAGCGGGAGCTCTTTCCGAGCAGTACTTC. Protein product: CSALAGALSEQYF.

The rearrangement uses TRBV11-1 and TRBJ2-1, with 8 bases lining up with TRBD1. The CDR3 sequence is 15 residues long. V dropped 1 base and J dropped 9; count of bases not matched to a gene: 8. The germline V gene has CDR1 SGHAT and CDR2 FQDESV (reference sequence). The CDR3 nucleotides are TGTGCCAGCAGCTTAGATAGCGCAGGGGGCAGTGAGCAGTTCTTC. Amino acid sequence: CASSLDSAGGSEQFF. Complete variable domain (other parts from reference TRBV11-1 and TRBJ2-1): EAEVAQSPRYKITEKSQAVAFWCDPISGHATLYWYRQILGQGPELLVQFQDESVVDDSQLPKDRFSAERLKGVDSTLKIQPAELGDSAMYLCASSLDSAGGSEQFFGPGTRLTVL.

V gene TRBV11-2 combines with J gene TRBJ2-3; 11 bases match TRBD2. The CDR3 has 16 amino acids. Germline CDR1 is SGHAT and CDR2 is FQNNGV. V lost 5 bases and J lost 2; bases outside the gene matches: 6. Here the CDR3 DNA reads TGTGCCAGCAGCGTACGGACTAGCGGGTTCACAGATACGCAGTATTTT. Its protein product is CASSVRTSGFTDTQYF.

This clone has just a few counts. The CDR3 nucleotides are TGTGCCAGCAGCTTAGCGCAGGGGCAAGAGACCCAGTACTTC. Translated, it gives CASSLAQGQETQYF. The J gene is TRBJ2-5, the V gene TRBV7-2; D is possibly TRBD1 (6 bases). Germline V gives CDR1 SGHTA, CDR2 FQGNSA. V was trimmed by 0 bases and J by 2 bases, leaving 7 bases between them. CDR3 length equals 14 residues.

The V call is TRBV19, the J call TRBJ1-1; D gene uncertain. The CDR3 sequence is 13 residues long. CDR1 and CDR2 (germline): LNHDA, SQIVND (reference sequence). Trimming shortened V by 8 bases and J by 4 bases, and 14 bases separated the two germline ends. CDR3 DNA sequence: TGTGCCAGTTCGGTTTCTGGGCCCACTGAAGCTTTCTTT. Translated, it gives CASSVSGPTEAFF.

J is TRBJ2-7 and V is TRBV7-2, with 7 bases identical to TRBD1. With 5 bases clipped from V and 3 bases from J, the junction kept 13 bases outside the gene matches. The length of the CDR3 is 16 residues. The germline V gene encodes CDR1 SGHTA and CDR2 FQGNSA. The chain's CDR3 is CASSLPRGQMNYEQYF. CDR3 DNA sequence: TGTGCCAGCAGCCTCCCCCGGGGACAGATGAACTACGAGCAGTACTTC. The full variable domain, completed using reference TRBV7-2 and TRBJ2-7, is GAGVSQSPSNKVTEKGKDVELRCDPISGHTALYWYRQSLGQGLEFLIYFQGNSAPDKSGLPSDRFSAERTGGSVSTLTIQRTQQEDSAVYLCASSLPRGQMNYEQYFGPGTRLTVT.